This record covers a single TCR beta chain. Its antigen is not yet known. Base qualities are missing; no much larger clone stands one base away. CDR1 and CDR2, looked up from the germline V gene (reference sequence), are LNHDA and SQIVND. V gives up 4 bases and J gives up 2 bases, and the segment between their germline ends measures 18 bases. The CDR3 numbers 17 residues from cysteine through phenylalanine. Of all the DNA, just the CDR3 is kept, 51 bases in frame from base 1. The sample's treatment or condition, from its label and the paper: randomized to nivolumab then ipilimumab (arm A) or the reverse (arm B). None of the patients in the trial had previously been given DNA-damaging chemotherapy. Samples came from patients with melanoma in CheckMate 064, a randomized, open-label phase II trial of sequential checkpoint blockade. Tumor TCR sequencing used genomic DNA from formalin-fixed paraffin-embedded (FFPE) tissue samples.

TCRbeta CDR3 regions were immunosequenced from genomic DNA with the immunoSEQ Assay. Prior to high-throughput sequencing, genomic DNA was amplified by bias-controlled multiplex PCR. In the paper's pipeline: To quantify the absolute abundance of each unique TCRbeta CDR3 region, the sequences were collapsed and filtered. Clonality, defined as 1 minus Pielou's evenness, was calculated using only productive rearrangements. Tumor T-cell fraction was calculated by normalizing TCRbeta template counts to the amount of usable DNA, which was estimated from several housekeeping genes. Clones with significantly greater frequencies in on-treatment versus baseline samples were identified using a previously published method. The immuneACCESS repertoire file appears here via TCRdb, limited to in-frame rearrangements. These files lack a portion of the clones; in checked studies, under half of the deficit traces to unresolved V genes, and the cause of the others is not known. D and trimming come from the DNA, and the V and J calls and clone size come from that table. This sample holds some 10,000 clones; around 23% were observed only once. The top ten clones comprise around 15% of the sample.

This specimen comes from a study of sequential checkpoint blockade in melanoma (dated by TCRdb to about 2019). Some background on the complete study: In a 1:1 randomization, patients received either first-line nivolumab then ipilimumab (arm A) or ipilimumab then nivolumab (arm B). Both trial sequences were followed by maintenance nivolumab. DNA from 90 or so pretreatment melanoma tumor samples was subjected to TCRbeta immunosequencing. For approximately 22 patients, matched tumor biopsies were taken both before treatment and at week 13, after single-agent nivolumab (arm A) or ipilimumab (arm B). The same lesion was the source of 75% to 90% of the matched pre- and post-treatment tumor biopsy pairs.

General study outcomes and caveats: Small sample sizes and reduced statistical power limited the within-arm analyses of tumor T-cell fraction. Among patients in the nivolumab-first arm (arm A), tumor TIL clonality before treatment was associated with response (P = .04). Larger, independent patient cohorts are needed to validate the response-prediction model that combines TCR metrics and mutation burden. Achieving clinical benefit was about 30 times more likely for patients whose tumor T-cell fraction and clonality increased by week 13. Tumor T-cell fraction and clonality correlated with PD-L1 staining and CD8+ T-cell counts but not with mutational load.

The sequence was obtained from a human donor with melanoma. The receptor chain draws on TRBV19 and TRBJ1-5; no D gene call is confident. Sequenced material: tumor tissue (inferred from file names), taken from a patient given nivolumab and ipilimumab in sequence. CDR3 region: CASSKYPQGRGNQPQHF. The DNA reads TGTGCCAGTAGTAAGTATCCACAAGGACGCGGCAATCAGCCCCAGCATTTT.